Listed below are T cell receptor beta chains from one sample, sequenced in a study of T cells in narcolepsy. Assay used: immunoSEQ multiplex PCR; TCRdb lists only in-frame clones, some missing. The repertoire holds tens of thousands of clones, with 78% as singletons. Sequencing was performed on CD45RA- memory CD4+ T cells from PBMCs. The origin of the receptors is a human donor with narcolepsy. Each CDR3 is given with its conserved first and last residue. Fields, in order: CDR3 protein, CDR3 DNA, D gene, V gene, J gene, clone size. A D gene is named only where the DNA matches it firmly. Clone size is stated in some rows and not others, as once, few, many or a class when expanded.

CDR3: CASSIPGGLEEKLFF
DNA: TGTGCCAGTAGTATCCCCGGGGGATTAGAGGAAAAACTGTTTTTT
D: NA
V: TRBV19
J: TRBJ1-4
size: NA

CDR3: CASSHSYEQYF
DNA: TGTGCCAGCAGCCACAGCTACGAGCAGTACTTC
D: NA
V: TRBV6-6
J: TRBJ2-7
size: NA

CDR3: CASSLDRRNTGELFF
DNA: TGTGCCAGCAGCCTCGACAGGAGGAACACCGGGGAGCTGTTTTTT
D: NA
V: TRBV7-7
J: TRBJ2-2
size: NA

CDR3: CASRRTSGDYEQYF
DNA: TGTGCCAGCAGGCGGACTAGCGGCGACTACGAGCAGTACTTC
D: TRBD2
V: TRBV2
J: TRBJ2-7
size: once

CDR3: CASSLGGRTGYGYTF
DNA: TGTGCCAGCAGCTTAGGCGGACGGACAGGTTATGGCTACACCTTC
D: TRBD1
V: TRBV11-2
J: TRBJ1-2
size: NA

CDR3: CASSQDPQGKTEAFF
DNA: TGTGCCAGCAGCCAAGATCCCCAGGGGAAAACTGAAGCTTTCTTT
D: NA
V: TRBV14
J: TRBJ1-1
size: NA

CDR3: CASSIVGLAEGNEQFF
DNA: TGTGCCAGTAGTATAGTAGGACTAGCGGAGGGCAATGAGCAGTTCTTC
D: TRBD2
V: TRBV19
J: TRBJ2-1
size: NA

CDR3: CASSIGQGANYGYTF
DNA: TGTGCCAGCAGCATAGGACAGGGGGCGAACTATGGCTACACCTTC
D: TRBD1
V: TRBV5-5
J: TRBJ1-2
size: NA

CDR3: CASSRRGSGWRNEQFF
DNA: TGCGCCAGCAGCCGTCGAGGATCTGGCTGGAGGAATGAGCAGTTCTTC
D: NA
V: TRBV5-1
J: TRBJ2-1
size: NA

CDR3: CASSLPGSPGNTIYF
DNA: TGTGCCAGCAGCCTTCCCGGCAGCCCTGGAAACACCATATATTTT
D: NA
V: TRBV5-4
J: TRBJ1-3
size: NA